This TCR beta chain was observed in a study of Graves' ophthalmopathy and Graves' hyperthyroidism. Broader study findings: Among thyroid clonotypes expanded above 0.001 frequency, most also appeared in blood. Separation of ophthalmopathy from stable hyperthyroidism was achieved by a 13-signature model, at 85% to 90% sensitivity and roughly 81% specificity.

Beta-chain TCR CDR3 regions were amplified from RNA transcripts. An initial RT-PCR round employing HTBI primers preceded a second-round multiplex PCR. In TCRdb, the multiplex PCR reads were re-called with MiXCR into one record per CDR3 protein. The sample records 680,000 or so distinct CDR3 sequences, 20% to 25% being singletons. This clonotype was found many times. Antigen unknown. V lost 5 bases, J lost 0 bases, and 8 bases stayed unmatched. Germline CDR1 and CDR2: MNHEY and SMNVEV (reference sequence). The CDR3 runs 16 residues. Sequenced input: peripheral blood. This clonotype was obtained from a young woman with stable Graves' hyperthyroidism. Some clones in this sample may be carry-over from other donors' samples. This chain uses TRBV27 with TRBJ2-7; TRBD2 matches at 9 bases. The CDR3 loop reads CASSPLTSGHSYEQYF. CDR3 in DNA: TGTGCCAGCAGTCCCCTGACTAGCGGTCACTCCTACGAGCAGTACTTC.